These T cell receptor beta chains were read from a single sample in a study of Graves' ophthalmopathy and Graves' hyperthyroidism. TCRdb processed the multiplex PCR reads anew with MiXCR; each CDR3 protein has one entry. The data contain approximately 150,000 distinct CDR3 sequences, 30% to 45% of them singletons. Material for sequencing was peripheral blood. The receptors were sampled from a man aged 25-40 years with Graves' ophthalmopathy. The CDR3 runs from the conserved cysteine through the conserved F or W. Fields, in order: V gene, D gene, clone size, J gene, CDR3 protein, CDR3 DNA. A D gene is named only where the DNA matches it firmly. Expanded clones get a size class; other rows say once, few or many, or leave the size out.

TRBV7-2	NA	NA	TRBJ2-7	CASSSDSYYEQYF	TGTGCCAGCAGCTCAGATAGTTACTACGAGCAGTACTTC
TRBV20-1	NA	many	TRBJ1-1	CSAQSDRSDTEAFF	TGCAGTGCTCAATCCGACAGGTCAGACACTGAAGCTTTCTTT
TRBV6-2/TRBV6-3	NA	many	TRBJ2-5	CASSYHTFQTQYF	TGTGCCAGCAGTTACCACACCTTTCAGACCCAGTACTTC
TRBV11-1	NA	many	TRBJ2-7	CASSLGYRDGEQYF	TGTGCCAGCAGCTTAGGGTACAGGGATGGCGAGCAGTACTTC
TRBV28	TRBD2	NA	TRBJ2-5	CASSTLRIEREGQETQYF	TGTGCCAGCTCAACGCTACGAATTGAAAGGGAGGGTCAAGAGACCCAGTACTTC
TRBV20-1	TRBD1	many	TRBJ1-2	CSAGTGEWYGYTF	TGCAGTGCCGGGACAGGGGAATGGTATGGCTACACCTTC
TRBV20-1	NA	NA	TRBJ2-2	CSARETPLGGTGELFF	TGCAGTGCTAGAGAAACCCCCCTCGGTGGCACCGGGGAGCTGTTTTTT
TRBV30	TRBD2	many	TRBJ2-7	CAGARKSGRAYEQYF	TGTGCCGGGGCTCGAAAAAGCGGGAGGGCCTACGAGCAGTACTTC
TRBV12-3/TRBV12-4	NA	NA	TRBJ2-2	CASRDRTGELFF	TGTGCCAGTAGAGACAGGACAGGGGAGCTGTTTTTT
TRBV12-3/TRBV12-4	NA	NA	TRBJ1-6	CASSQGQYSPLHF	TGTGCCAGCAGCCAAGGACAGTATTCACCCCTCCACTTT
TRBV7-2	TRBD2	NA	TRBJ2-2	CASSLSGGAVGELFF	TGTGCCAGCAGCCTTAGCGGGGGGGCTGTCGGGGAGCTGTTTTTT
TRBV6-4	TRBD1	many	TRBJ2-2	CASSEGTGNTGELFF	TGTGCCAGCAGTGAAGGGACAGGGAACACCGGGGAGCTGTTTTTT
TRBV12-3/TRBV12-4	NA	once	TRBJ1-1	CASRAIRGEMNTEAFF	TGTGCCAGCAGAGCAATCAGAGGTGAAATGAACACTGAAGCTTTCTTT
TRBV19	NA	many	TRBJ1-1	CASSIGTAYTEAFF	TGTGCCAGTAGTATAGGTACAGCCTACACTGAAGCTTTCTTT
TRBV12-3/TRBV12-4	TRBD1	many	TRBJ1-1	CASSSQGGLNTEAFF	TGTGCCAGCAGCTCACAGGGGGGGCTTAACACTGAAGCTTTCTTT
TRBV24-1	NA	many	TRBJ1-5	CATSDRTGLFNQPQHF	TGTGCCACCAGTGACCGGACGGGTCTTTTCAATCAGCCCCAGCATTTT
TRBV20-1	TRBD1	many	TRBJ1-1	CSATGQVNTEAFF	TGCAGTGCTACCGGACAGGTGAACACTGAAGCTTTCTTT
TRBV27	NA	many	TRBJ2-4	CASSWDISGSIQYF	TGTGCCAGCAGTTGGGACATCTCGGGAAGCATTCAGTACTTC
TRBV12-3/TRBV12-4	NA	NA	TRBJ1-5	CASSSPLGPQHF	TGTGCCAGCAGTTCTCCCCTCGGACCCCAGCATTTT
TRBV18	TRBD1	NA	TRBJ2-7	CASSPGQGSAYEQYF	TGTGCCAGCTCTCCCGGACAGGGGTCAGCCTACGAGCAGTACTTC
TRBV27	TRBD1	many	TRBJ1-1	CASSPGQGVTNTEAFF	TGTGCCAGCAGTCCAGGACAGGGGGTTACTAACACTGAAGCTTTCTTT
TRBV7-2	NA	many	TRBJ2-5	CASSRRGRGETQYF	TGTGCCAGCAGCCGACGGGGGCGGGGGGAGACCCAGTACTTC
TRBV28	TRBD1	few	TRBJ1-1	CASSNSGQLNTEAFF	TGTGCCAGCAGTAATTCGGGACAGTTGAACACTGAAGCTTTCTTT
TRBV6-1	NA	NA	TRBJ1-3	CASSADMSSGNTIYF	TGTGCCAGCAGTGCGGACATGAGCTCTGGAAACACCATATATTTT
TRBV10-2	TRBD1	many	TRBJ1-2	CASKAGGVGGYTF	TGCGCCAGCAAGGCAGGGGGCGTGGGGGGCTACACCTTC
TRBV11-1	NA	NA	TRBJ2-5	CASSLLGVAAETQYF	TGTGCCAGCAGCTTGTTAGGGGTGGCGGCAGAGACCCAGTACTTC
TRBV20-1	NA	NA	TRBJ2-7	CSARESGSPTYEQYF	TGCAGTGCTAGAGAATCCGGGAGCCCAACCTACGAGCAGTACTTC
TRBV6-4	NA	NA	TRBJ1-1	CASSTRRNTEAFF	TGTGCCAGCAGCACTCGGAGGAACACTGAAGCTTTCTTT
TRBV6-2/TRBV6-3	NA	NA	TRBJ1-5	CASSSTSGFVEPQHF	TGTGCCAGCAGTTCGACCTCAGGGTTTGTTGAGCCCCAGCATTTT
TRBV7-6	NA	once	TRBJ2-7	CASSMRGQGYEQYF	TGTGCCAGCAGCATGCGCGGGCAGGGCTACGAGCAGTACTTC
TRBV20-1	TRBD2	NA	TRBJ2-5	CSASGVGLAGRETQYF	TGCAGTGCTAGTGGCGTGGGGCTAGCGGGACGCGAGACCCAGTACTTC
TRBV12-3/TRBV12-4	TRBD1	NA	TRBJ2-7	CASSAGGSAYEQYF	TGTGCCAGCAGTGCAGGGGGTTCGGCTTACGAGCAGTACTTC
TRBV6-1	NA	NA	TRBJ1-1	CASSWGGGDTEAFF	TGTGCCAGCAGCTGGGGGGGGGGAGACACTGAAGCTTTCTTT
TRBV29-1	TRBD2	many	TRBJ2-5	CSVEGSSGETQYF	TGCAGCGTTGAAGGATCTAGCGGGGAGACCCAGTACTTC
TRBV6-2/TRBV6-3	NA	NA	TRBJ2-7	CASSKAEVLYEQYF	TGTGCCAGCAGCAAAGCGGAGGTACTTTACGAGCAGTACTTC
TRBV5-1	NA	many	TRBJ1-5	CASSLAPLGNQPQHF	TGCGCCAGCAGCTTGGCCCCATTGGGCAATCAGCCCCAGCATTTT
TRBV11-1	NA	NA	TRBJ2-3	CASSFPQRASTDTQYF	TGTGCCAGCAGCTTTCCTCAGAGGGCAAGCACAGATACGCAGTATTTT
TRBV28	NA	NA	TRBJ1-2	CASSTYNYGYTF	TGTGCCAGCAGTACCTATAACTATGGCTACACCTTC
TRBV28	TRBD1	many	TRBJ1-2	CASRDRVSYGYTF	TGTGCCAGCAGGGACAGGGTCTCATATGGCTACACCTTC
TRBV6-2/TRBV6-3	TRBD1	many	TRBJ2-7	CASSSGTGKGPYEQYF	TGTGCCAGCAGTTCCGGGACAGGGAAGGGGCCCTACGAGCAGTACTTC
TRBV29-1	NA	once	TRBJ1-1	CSVARGSMNTEAFF	TGCAGCGTTGCTCGGGGCTCAATGAACACTGAAGCTTTCTTT
TRBV29-1	TRBD2	many	TRBJ2-7	CSVATSVAYEQYF	TGCAGCGTTGCGACTAGCGTAGCCTACGAGCAGTACTTC
TRBV12-3/TRBV12-4	TRBD1	many	TRBJ1-1	CASSSPHRGYTEAFF	TGTGCCAGCAGTTCGCCCCACAGGGGTTACACTGAAGCTTTCTTT
TRBV6-1	NA	few	TRBJ1-1	CASSEMLNTEAFF	TGTGCCAGCAGTGAGATGCTGAACACTGAAGCTTTCTTT
TRBV28	NA	many	TRBJ1-1	CASSFWGSPEAFF	TGTGCCAGCAGTTTCTGGGGAAGTCCTGAAGCTTTCTTT